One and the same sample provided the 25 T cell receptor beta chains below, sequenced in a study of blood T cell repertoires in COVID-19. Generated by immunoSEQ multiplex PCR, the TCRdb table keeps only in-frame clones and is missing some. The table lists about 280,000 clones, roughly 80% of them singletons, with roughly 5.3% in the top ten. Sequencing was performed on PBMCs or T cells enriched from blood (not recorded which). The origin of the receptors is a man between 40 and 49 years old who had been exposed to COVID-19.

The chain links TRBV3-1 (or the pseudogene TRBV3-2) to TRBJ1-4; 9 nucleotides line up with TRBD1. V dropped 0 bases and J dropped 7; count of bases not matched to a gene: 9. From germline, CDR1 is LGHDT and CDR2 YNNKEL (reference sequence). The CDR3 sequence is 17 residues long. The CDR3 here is CASSQDLRTGEGEKLFF. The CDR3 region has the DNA TGTGCCAGCAGCCAAGATCTTAGGACAGGGGAAGGTGAAAAACTGTTTTTT.

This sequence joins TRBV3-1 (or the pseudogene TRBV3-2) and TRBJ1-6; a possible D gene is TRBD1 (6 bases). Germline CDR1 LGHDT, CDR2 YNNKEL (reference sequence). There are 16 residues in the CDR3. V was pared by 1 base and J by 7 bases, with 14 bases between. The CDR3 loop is CASSQVGGALNSPLHF. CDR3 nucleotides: TGTGCCAGCAGCCAAGTCGGGGGGGCCTTAAATTCACCCCTCCACTTT.

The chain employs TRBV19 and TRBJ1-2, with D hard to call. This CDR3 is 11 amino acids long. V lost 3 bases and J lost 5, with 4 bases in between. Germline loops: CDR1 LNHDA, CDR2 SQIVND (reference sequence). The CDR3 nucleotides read TGTGCCAGTAGTATTCGTTATGGCTACACCTTC. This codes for CASSIRYGYTF.

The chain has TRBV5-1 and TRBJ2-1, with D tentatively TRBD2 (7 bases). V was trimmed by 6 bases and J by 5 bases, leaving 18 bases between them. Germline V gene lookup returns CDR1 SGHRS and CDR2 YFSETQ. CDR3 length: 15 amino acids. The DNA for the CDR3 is TGCGCCAGCATCCTGGAGGGAGGGGGACACAATGAGCAGTTCTTC. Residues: CASILEGGGHNEQFF. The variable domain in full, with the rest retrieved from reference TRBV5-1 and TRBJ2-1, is KAGVTQTPRYLIKTRGQQVTLSCSPISGHRSVSWYQQTPGQGLQFLFEYFSETQRNKGNFPGRFSGRQFSNSRSEMNVSTLELGDSALYLCASILEGGGHNEQFFGPGTRLTVL.

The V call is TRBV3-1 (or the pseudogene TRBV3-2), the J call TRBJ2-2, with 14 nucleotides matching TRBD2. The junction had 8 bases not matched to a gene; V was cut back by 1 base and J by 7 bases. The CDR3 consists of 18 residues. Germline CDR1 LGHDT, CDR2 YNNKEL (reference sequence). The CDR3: CASSQAGTSGRGVGELFF. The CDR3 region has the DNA TGTGCCAGCAGCCAAGCCGGGACTAGCGGGAGAGGTGTCGGGGAGCTGTTTTTT.

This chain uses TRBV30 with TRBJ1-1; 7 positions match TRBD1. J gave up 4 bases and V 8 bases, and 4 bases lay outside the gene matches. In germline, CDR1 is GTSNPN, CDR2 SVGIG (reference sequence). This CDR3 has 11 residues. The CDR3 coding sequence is TGTGCCCTCACAGGGGCCACTGAAGCTTTCTTT. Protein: CALTGATEAFF.

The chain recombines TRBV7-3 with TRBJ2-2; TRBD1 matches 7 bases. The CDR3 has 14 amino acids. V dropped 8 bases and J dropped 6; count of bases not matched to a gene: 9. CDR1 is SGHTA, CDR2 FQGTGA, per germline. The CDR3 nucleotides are TGTGCCAGCGCGTCGGGGACAGCCCCCGGGGAGCTGTTTTTT. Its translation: CASASGTAPGELFF.

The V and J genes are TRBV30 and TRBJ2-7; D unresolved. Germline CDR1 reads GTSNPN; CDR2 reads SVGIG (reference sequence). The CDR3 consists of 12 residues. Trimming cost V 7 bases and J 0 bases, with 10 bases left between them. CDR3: CASRGNSYEQYF. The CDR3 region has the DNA TGTGCCTCTCGAGGAAACTCCTACGAGCAGTACTTC.

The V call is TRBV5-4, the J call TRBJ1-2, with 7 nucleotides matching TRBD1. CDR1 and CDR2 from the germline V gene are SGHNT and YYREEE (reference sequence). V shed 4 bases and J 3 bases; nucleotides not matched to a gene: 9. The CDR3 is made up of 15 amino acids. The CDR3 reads CASSHSRDSHYGYTF. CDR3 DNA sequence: TGTGCCAGCAGCCACAGCCGGGACAGCCACTATGGCTACACCTTC. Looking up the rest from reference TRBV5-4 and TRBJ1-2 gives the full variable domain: ETGVTQSPTHLIKTRGQQVTLRCSSQSGHNTVSWYQQALGQGPQFIFQYYREEENGRGNFPPRFSGLQFPNYSSELNVNALELDDSALYLCASSHSRDSHYGYTFGSGTRLTVV.

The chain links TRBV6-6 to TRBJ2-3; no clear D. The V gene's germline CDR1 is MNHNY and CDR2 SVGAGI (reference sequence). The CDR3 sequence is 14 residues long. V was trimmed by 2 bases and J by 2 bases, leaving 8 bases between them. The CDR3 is CASSYTTVTDTQYF. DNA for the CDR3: TGTGCCAGCAGTTACACCACAGTCACAGATACGCAGTATTTT.

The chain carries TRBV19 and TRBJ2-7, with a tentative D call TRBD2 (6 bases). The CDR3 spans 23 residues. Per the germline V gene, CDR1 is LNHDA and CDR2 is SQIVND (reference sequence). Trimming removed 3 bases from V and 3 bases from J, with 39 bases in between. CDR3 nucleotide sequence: TGTGCCAGTAGTATCCTTGTTCCCAAACCCCCTTTGGAGGGCAGGGTGCACTACTACGAGCAGTACTTC. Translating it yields CASSILVPKPPLEGRVHYYEQYF.

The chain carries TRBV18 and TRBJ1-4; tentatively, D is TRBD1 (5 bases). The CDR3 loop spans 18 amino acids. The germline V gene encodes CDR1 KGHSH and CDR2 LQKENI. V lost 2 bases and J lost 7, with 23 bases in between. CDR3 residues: CASSPNTFGGGGSEKLFF. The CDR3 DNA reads TGTGCCAGCTCACCAAACACTTTTGGTGGCGGGGGTAGTGAAAAACTGTTTTTT.

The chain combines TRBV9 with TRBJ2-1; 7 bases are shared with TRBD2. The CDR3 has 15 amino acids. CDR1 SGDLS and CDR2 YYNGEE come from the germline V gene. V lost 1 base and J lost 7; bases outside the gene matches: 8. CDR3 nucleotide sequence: TGTGCCAGCAGCGTATCGGGCGGGAGTGGGAATGAGCAGTTCTTC. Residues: CASSVSGGSGNEQFF.

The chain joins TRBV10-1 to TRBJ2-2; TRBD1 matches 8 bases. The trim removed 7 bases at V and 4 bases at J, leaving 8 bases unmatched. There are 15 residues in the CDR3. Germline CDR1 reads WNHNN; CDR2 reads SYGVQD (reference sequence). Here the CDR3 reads CASTQGAAGTGELFF. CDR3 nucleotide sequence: TGCGCCAGCACCCAGGGGGCGGCTGGCACCGGGGAGCTGTTTTTT.

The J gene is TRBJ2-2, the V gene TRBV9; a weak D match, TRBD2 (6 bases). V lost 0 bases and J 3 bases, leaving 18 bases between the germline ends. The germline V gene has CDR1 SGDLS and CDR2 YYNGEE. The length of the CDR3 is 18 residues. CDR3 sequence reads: CASSVGGVSGSYTGELFF. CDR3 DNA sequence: TGTGCCAGCAGCGTAGGGGGGGTAAGCGGCAGCTACACCGGGGAGCTGTTTTTT.

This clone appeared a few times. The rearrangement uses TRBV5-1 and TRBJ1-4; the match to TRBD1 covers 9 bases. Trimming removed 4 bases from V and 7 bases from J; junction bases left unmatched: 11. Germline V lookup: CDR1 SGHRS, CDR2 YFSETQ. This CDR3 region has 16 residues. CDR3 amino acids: CASSASSATGGEKLFF. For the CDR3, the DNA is TGCGCCAGCAGCGCGTCCTCGGCGACAGGGGGTGAAAAACTGTTTTTT.

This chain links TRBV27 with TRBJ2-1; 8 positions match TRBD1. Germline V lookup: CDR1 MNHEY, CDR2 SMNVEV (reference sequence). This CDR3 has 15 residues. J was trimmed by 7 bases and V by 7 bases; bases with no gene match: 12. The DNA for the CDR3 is TGTGCCAGCACTCCCCCGACAGGGGTCCCTAATGAGCAGTTCTTC. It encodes CASTPPTGVPNEQFF.

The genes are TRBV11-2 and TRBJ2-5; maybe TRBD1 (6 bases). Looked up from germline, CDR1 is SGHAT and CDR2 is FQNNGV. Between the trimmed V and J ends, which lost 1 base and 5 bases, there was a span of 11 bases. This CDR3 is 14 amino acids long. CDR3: CASSLVTGIETQYF. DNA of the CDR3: TGTGCCAGCAGCTTAGTCACAGGGATTGAGACCCAGTACTTC.

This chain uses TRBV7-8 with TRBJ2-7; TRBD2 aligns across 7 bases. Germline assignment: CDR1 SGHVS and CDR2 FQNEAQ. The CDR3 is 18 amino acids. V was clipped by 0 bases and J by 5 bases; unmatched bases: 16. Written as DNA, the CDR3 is TGTGCCAGCAGCTTAGCTCGGTCGGGGCGGGAGATGTACCACGAGCAGTACTTC. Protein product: CASSLARSGREMYHEQYF.

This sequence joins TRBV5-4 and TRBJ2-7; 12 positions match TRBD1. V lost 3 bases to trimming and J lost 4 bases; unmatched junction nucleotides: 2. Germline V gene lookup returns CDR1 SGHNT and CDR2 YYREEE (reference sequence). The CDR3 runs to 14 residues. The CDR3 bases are TGTGCCAGCAGCTGGGACAGGGGGCAGTACGAGCAGTACTTC. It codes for CASSWDRGQYEQYF.

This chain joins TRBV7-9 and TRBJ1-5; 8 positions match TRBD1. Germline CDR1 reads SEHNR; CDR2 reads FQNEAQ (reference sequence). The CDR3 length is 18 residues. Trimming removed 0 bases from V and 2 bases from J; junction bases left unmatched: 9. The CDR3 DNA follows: TGTGCCAGCAGCTTAGCGCTGGCAGGGGGCATAGGCAATCAGCCCCAGCATTTT. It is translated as CASSLALAGGIGNQPQHF.

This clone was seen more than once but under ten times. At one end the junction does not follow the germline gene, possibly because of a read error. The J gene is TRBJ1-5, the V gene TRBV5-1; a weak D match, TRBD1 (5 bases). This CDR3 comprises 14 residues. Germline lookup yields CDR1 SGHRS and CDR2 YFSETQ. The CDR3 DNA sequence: TGCGCCAGCAGTTTGGGGCCCGAGGGTCAGCCCCAGCATTTT. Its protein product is CASSLGPEGQPQHF.

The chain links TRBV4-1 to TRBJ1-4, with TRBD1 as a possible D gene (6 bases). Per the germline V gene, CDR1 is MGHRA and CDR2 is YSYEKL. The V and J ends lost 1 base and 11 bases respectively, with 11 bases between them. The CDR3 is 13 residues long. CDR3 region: CASSQVGAEKLFF. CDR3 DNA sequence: TGCGCCAGCAGCCAAGTGGGGGCCGAGAAACTGTTTTTT.

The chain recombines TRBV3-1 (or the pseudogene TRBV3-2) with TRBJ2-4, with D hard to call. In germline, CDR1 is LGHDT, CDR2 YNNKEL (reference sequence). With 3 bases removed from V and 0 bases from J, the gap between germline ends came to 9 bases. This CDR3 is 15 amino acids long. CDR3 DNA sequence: TGTGCCAGCAGCCATGAACTTCTAGCCAAAAACATTCAGTACTTC. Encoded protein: CASSHELLAKNIQYF.

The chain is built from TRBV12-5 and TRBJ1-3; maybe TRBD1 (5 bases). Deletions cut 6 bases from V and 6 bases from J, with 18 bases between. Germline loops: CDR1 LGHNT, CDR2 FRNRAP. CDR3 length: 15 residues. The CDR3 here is CASGTGLRVINTIYF. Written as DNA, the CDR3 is TGTGCTAGTGGCACCGGGCTCAGGGTCATAAACACCATATATTTT. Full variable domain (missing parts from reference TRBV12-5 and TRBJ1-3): DARVTQTPRHKVTEMGQEVTMRCQPILGHNTVFWYRQTMMQGLELLAYFRNRAPLDDSGMPKDRFSAEMPDATLATLKIQPSEPRDSAVYFCASGTGLRVINTIYFGEGSWLTVV.